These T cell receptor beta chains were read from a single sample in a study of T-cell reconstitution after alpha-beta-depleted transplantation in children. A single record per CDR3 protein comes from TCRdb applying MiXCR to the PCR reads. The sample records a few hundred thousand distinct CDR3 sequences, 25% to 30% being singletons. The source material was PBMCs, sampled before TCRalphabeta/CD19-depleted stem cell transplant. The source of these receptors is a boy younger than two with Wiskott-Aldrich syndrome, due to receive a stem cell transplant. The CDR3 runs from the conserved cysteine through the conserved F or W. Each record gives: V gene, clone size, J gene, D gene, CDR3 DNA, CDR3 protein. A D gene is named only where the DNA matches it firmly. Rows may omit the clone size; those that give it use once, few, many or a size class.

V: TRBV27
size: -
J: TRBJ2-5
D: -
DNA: TGTGCCAGCAGTGATGGACGCTGGAAAGAGACCCAGTACTTC
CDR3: CASSDGRWKETQYF

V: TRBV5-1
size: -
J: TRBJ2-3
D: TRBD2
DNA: TGCGCCAGCAGCTTGGCCGGGACTACCACAGATACGCAGTATTTT
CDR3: CASSLAGTTTDTQYF

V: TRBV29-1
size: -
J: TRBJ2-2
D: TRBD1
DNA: TGCAGCGCCGGAACAGGGGGCGCGTTATTCTACGGGGAGCTGTTTTTT
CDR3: CSAGTGGALFYGELFF

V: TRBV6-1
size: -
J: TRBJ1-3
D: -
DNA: TGTGCCAGCAGACAAGTATCTTCGGGATCCTCTGGAAACACCATATATTTT
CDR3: CASRQVSSGSSGNTIYF

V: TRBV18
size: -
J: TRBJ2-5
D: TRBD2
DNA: TGTGCCAGCTCACCAGAGTTACTAGCGGGAGTGAGCCAGTACTTC
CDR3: CASSPELLAGVSQYF

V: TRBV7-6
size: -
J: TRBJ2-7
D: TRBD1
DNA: TGTGCCAGCAGCTTAAGAGCCGGGACAGGGTTTTACGAGCAGTACTTC
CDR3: CASSLRAGTGFYEQYF

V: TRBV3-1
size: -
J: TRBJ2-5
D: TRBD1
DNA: TGTGCCAGCAGCCAAGATGGTTTTGGGACAGGGGATGAGACCCAGTACTTC
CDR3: CASSQDGFGTGDETQYF

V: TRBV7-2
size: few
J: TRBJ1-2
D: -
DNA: TGTGCCAGCAGCCCACCGGGACTCCTCCACTATGGCTACACCTTC
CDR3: CASSPPGLLHYGYTF

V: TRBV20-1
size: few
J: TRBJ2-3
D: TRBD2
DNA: TGCAGTGCTAGGAGTCCGGGACTACATAGCACAGATACGCAGTATTTT
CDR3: CSARSPGLHSTDTQYF

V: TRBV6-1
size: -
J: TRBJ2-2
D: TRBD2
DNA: TGTGCCACGGCGGGAGGGGGCACCGGGGAGCTGTTTTTT
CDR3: CATAGGGTGELFF

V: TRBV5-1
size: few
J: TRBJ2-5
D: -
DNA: TGCGCCAGCAGTGTGGGGGGGGCGAGAGAGACCCAGTACTTC
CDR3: CASSVGGARETQYF

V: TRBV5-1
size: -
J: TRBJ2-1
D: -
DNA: TGCGCCAGCAGCCCGGGCGGTGAAGGTAGGACCGGACCGCGCCACAACGAGCAGTTCTTC
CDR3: CASSPGGEGRTGPRHNEQFF

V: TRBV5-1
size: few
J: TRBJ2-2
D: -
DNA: TGCGCCAGCAGCTTGGGAACCCAAACGGGACTGAGGGAGCTGTTTTTT
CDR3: CASSLGTQTGLRELFF

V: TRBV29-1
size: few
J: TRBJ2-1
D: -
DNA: TGCAGCGCCGGGGGTAGGCTAGCGAAAAGGAATGAGCAGTTCTTC
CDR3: CSAGGRLAKRNEQFF

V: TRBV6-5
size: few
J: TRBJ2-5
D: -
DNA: TGTGCCAGCAGTTACATGGCTCGAGAGACCCAGTACTTC
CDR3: CASSYMARETQYF